These 9 T cell receptor beta chains share one sample of origin, sequenced in a study of blood T cell repertoires in COVID-19. Libraries were prepared by immunoSEQ multiplex PCR; TCRdb keeps only in-frame clonotypes and omits some of them. This table has almost 350,000 clones, approximately 91% appearing once. Sequencing used PBMCs or T cells enriched from blood (not recorded which). The source of these receptors is a woman in her twenties or thirties who had been exposed to COVID-19.

The chain couples TRBV25-1 to TRBJ2-5; 11 bases align to TRBD1. J lost 5 bases, V lost 8 bases, and 4 bases had no gene match. Germline assignment: CDR1 MGHDK and CDR2 SYGVNS. The CDR3 contains 13 residues. CDR3 in DNA: TGTGCCAGCGGGGGACAGGGGGACGAGACCCAGTACTTC. The encoded protein is CASGGQGDETQYF. The entire variable domain, with the rest obtained from reference TRBV25-1 and TRBJ2-5, is as follows: EADIYQTPRYLVIGTGKKITLECSQTMGHDKMYWYQQDPGMELHLIHYSYGVNSTEKGDLSSESTVSRIRTEHFPLTLESARPSHTSQYLCASGGQGDETQYFGPGTRLLVL.

This chain uses TRBV10-3 with TRBJ1-6, with TRBD1 matching over 10 bases. In germline, CDR1 is ENHRY, CDR2 SYGVKD. V dropped 6 bases and J dropped 5; count of bases not matched to a gene: 4. The CDR3 runs 15 residues. The CDR3 DNA is TGTGCCATCAGCGGACAGGGGGTGAATAATTCACCCCTCCACTTT. It yields the protein CAISGQGVNNSPLHF.

The chain has TRBV5-5 and TRBJ2-1; 14 bases map to TRBD2. J lost 0 bases, V lost 3 bases, and 8 bases had no gene match. Germline-derived CDR1 and CDR2 are SGHKS and YYEKEE (reference sequence). CDR3 size: 19 residues. As DNA, the CDR3 is TGTGCCAGCAGCTCACCCAAGGGACTAGCGGGAGTCTCCTACAATGAGCAGTTCTTC. It codes for CASSSPKGLAGVSYNEQFF.

The V gene is TRBV25-1, the J gene TRBJ2-3; D perhaps matches TRBD2 (5 bases). The CDR3 consists of 11 residues. Trimming cost V 8 bases and J 6 bases, with 9 bases left between them. CDR1 is MGHDK and CDR2 is SYGVNS in the germline V gene. The CDR3 is CASRGPDTQYF. The CDR3 DNA follows: TGTGCCAGCCGGGGTCCGGATACGCAGTATTTT.

The chain recombines TRBV6-5 with TRBJ1-1; D possibly corresponds to TRBD1 (5 bases). Germline loops: CDR1 MNHEY, CDR2 SVGAGI. V gave up 0 bases and J gave up 4 bases, with 15 bases separating them. The CDR3 is made up of 16 amino acids. DNA of the CDR3: TGTGCCAGCAGTTACTCGAACCCGGGGGTACCCACTGAAGCTTTCTTT. It specifies CASSYSNPGVPTEAFF.

J is TRBJ2-1 and V is TRBV5-8; 11 bases are shared with TRBD2. Germline lookup yields CDR1 SGHTS and CDR2 YDEGEE. Unmatched junction bases numbered 2, after V lost 2 bases and J lost 10 bases. The CDR3 runs 13 residues. The CDR3 spells CASSFLAGGEQFF. The CDR3 DNA follows: TGTGCCAGCAGCTTCCTAGCGGGGGGCGAGCAGTTCTTC.

The chain combines TRBV28 with TRBJ1-5; TRBD1 aligns across 10 bases. The CDR3 runs 18 residues. Trimming at V came to 4 bases and at J to 0 bases, leaving 9 bases not matched to a gene. Germline V gene sequence: CDR1 MDHEN, CDR2 SYDVKM. CDR3 sequence (DNA): TGTGCCAGCAGTTCAAGGGGACAGGGGTGGTTTAGCAATCAGCCCCAGCATTTT. This gives the protein CASSSRGQGWFSNQPQHF.

The chain joins TRBV7-9 to TRBJ2-2, with 12 bases aligning to TRBD2. Losses at the gene ends were 3 bases for V and 6 bases for J; bases not matched to a gene: 5. This CDR3 is 16 amino acids long. The germline V gene has CDR1 SEHNR and CDR2 FQNEAQ (reference sequence). The CDR3 sequence is CASSFTGLAGPGELFF. Written as DNA, the CDR3 is TGTGCCAGCAGCTTTACCGGACTAGCGGGACCCGGGGAGCTGTTTTTT.

The V and J genes are TRBV11-2 and TRBJ1-6, with 7 positions matching TRBD1. V lost 5 bases to trimming and J lost 4 bases; unmatched junction nucleotides: 11. This CDR3 has 17 amino acids. In germline, CDR1 is SGHAT, CDR2 FQNNGV. CDR3 nucleotides: TGTGCCAGCAGCCCGCTAGGGGGGACAGAGTATAATTCACCCCTCCACTTT. The encoded protein is CASSPLGGTEYNSPLHF.